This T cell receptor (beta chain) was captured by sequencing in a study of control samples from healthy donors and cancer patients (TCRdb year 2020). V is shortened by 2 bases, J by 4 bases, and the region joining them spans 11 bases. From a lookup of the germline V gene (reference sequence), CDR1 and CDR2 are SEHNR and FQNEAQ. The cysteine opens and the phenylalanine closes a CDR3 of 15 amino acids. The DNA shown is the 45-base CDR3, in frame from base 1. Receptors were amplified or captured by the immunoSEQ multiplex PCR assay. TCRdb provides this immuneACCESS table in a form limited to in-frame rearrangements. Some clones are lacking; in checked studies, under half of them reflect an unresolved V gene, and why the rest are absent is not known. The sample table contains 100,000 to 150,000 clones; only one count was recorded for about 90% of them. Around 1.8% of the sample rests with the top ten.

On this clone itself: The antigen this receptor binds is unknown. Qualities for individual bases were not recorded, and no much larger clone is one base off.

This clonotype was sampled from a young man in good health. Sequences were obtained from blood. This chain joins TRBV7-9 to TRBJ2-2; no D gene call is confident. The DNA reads TGTGCCAGCAGCTTAATAGCCACCTCCACCGGGGAGCTGTTTTTT. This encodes CASSLIATSTGELFF. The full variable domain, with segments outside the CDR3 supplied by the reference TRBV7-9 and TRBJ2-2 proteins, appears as DTGVSQNPRHKITKRGQNVTFRCDPISEHNRLYWYRQTLGQGPEFLTYFQNEAQLEKSRLLSDRFSAERPKGSFSTLEIQRTEQGDSAMYLCASSLIATSTGELFFGEGSRLTVL.